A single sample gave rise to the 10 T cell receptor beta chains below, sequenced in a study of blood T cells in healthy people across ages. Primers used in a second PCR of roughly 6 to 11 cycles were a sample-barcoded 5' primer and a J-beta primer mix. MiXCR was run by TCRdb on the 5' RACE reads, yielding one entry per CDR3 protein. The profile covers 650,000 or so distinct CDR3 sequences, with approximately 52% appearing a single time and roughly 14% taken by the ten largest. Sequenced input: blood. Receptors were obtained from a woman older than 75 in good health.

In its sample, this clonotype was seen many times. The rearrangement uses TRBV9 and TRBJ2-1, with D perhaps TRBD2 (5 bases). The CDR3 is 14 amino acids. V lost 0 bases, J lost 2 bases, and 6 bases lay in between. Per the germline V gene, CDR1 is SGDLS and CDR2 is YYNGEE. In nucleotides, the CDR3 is TGTGCCAGCAGCGTAGACGGGGCCTACAATGAGCAGTTCTTC. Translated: CASSVDGAYNEQFF.

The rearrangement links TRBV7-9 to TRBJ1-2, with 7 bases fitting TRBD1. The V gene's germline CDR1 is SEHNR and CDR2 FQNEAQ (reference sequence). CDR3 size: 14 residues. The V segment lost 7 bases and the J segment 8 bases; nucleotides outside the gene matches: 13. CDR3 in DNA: TGTGCCAGCACAACCGGACAGGCCCCTCTGGGCTACACCTTC. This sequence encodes CASTTGQAPLGYTF.

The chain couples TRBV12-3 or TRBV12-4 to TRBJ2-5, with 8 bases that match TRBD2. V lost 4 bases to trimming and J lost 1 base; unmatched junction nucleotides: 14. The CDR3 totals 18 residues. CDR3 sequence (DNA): TGTGCCAGCAGTTACTATAGCGGGACCCTCTACGTCCAAGAGACCCAGTACTTC. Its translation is CASSYYSGTLYVQETQYF.

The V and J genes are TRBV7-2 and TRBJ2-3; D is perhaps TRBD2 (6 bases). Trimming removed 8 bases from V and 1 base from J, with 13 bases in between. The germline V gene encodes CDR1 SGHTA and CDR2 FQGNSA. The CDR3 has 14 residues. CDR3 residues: CASFLGLGTDTQYF. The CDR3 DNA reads TGTGCCAGCTTCCTGGGACTGGGCACAGATACGCAGTATTTT.

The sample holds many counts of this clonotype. CDR3 in DNA: TGTGCCAGCAGTTTCGGGAGTATTAAGACCCAGTACTTC. It is translated as CASSFGSIKTQYF. V usage is TRBV28 and J usage is TRBJ2-5; possibly TRBD2 for D (6 bases). V shed 3 bases and J shed 6 bases, with 11 bases lying between them. The CDR3 has 13 amino acids. Germline V gene data show CDR1 as MDHEN and CDR2 as SYDVKM.

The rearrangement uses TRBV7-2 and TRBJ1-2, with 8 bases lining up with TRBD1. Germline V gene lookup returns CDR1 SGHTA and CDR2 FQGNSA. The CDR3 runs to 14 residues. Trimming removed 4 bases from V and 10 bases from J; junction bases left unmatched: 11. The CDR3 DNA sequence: TGTGCCAGCAGCTCCTCGGGACAGGAAAGGCCCTACACCTTC. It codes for CASSSSGQERPYTF. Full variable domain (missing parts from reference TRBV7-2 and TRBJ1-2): GAGVSQSPSNKVTEKGKDVELRCDPISGHTALYWYRQSLGQGLEFLIYFQGNSAPDKSGLPSDRFSAERTGGSVSTLTIQRTQQEDSAVYLCASSSSGQERPYTFGSGTRLTVV.

In nucleotides, the CDR3 is TGTGCCAGCAGTGGGGGACTAGCGGGGGATGAGCAGTTCTTC. This gives the protein CASSGGLAGDEQFF. V gene TRBV6-5 combines with J gene TRBJ2-1, with TRBD2 identical over 14 bases. V trimming: 5 bases; J trimming: 8 bases; junction bases outside the gene matches: 2. CDR3 length equals 14 residues. Germline-derived CDR1 and CDR2 are MNHEY and SVGAGI.

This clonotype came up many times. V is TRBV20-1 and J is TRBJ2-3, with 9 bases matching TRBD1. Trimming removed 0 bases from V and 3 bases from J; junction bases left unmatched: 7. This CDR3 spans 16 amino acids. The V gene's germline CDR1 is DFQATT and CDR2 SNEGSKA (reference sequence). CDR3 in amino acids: CSARDLGQGNTDTQYF. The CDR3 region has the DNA TGCAGTGCTAGAGATCTAGGACAGGGGAATACAGATACGCAGTATTTT.

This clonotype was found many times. The CDR3: CAISQPTKNIQYF. CDR3 DNA: TGTGCCATCAGTCAACCCACTAAAAACATTCAGTACTTC. This rearrangement joins TRBV10-3 to TRBJ2-4; D ambiguous. The V gene lost 5 bases and the J gene lost 4 bases, with 9 bases spanning the gap. Germline CDR1 and CDR2: ENHRY and SYGVKD. The CDR3 totals 13 residues.

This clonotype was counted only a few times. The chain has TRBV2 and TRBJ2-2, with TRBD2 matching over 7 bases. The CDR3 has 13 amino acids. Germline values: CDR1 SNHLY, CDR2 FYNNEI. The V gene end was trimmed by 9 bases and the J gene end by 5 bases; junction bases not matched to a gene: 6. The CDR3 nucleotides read TGTGCCAGAAGGACGGGGGGAACCGGGGAGCTGTTTTTT. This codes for CARRTGGTGELFF.